This T cell receptor (beta chain) was sequenced for a study of Graves' ophthalmopathy and Graves' hyperthyroidism. This clonotype was seen a handful of times. Amplified material comprised TCR beta CDR3 regions derived from RNA transcripts. RT-PCR with HTBI primers came first, then second-round multiplex PCR. From the multiplex PCR reads, TCRdb called clonotypes with MiXCR, one entry per CDR3 protein. The table includes around 520,000 distinct CDR3 sequences, less than 40% detected once. Germline V gives CDR1 MNHNY, CDR2 SVGAGI (reference sequence). The CDR3 spans 14 residues. Deletions cut 2 bases from V and 1 base from J, with 8 bases between.

The specimen sequenced was peripheral blood or thyroid tissue (not recorded which). V and J are TRBV6-6 and TRBJ2-5; D is unresolved. The origin of this receptor is an adult man with Graves' hyperthyroidism. The chain's CDR3 is CASSYPQSQETQYF. DNA for the CDR3: TGTGCCAGCAGTTACCCCCAGTCCCAAGAGACCCAGTACTTC.